Detailed here is one T cell receptor (beta chain). Its specificity is unknown. This sample was taken from a study of CD8+ T cells in alopecia areata. The treatment is: oral pan-JAK inhibitor, 5-10 mg twice daily. Lesional scalp punch biopsies and peripheral blood were collected from alopecia areata patients. With 10 bases removed from V and 0 bases from J, the gap between germline ends came to 22 bases. The CDR3 covers 18 residues. Looked up from germline, CDR1 is LNHDA and CDR2 is SQIVND (reference sequence). Study outcomes and limitations: In scalp, tofacitinib significantly decreased clonality and expanded CD8+ clones among the top 100.

The authors extracted RNA and reverse transcribed it into cDNA as the sequencing template. TCRdb's copy holds only in-frame clones and misses some; the assay was immunoSEQ multiplex PCR. The sample contains about 110,000 clones, around 83% of which appear only once. The clonotype comes from a human donor with alopecia areata. Here the sequenced sample was CD8+ T cells sorted from blood, taken at week 24, from a patient treated with tofacitinib. V is TRBV19 and J is TRBJ2-6, with a tentative D call TRBD1 (6 bases). The CDR3 spells CATLPFAGVPSGANVLTF. The CDR3 DNA reads TGTGCCACTCTCCCTTTCGCAGGGGTACCCTCTGGGGCCAACGTCCTGACTTTC.